These T cell receptor beta chains were read from a single sample in a study of blood T cell repertoires in COVID-19. Measured with immunoSEQ multiplex PCR; TCRdb has only the in-frame clones, and not every one. Of 200,000 to 300,000 clones listed, around 88% are singletons. The sequenced sample consisted of PBMCs or T cells enriched from blood (not recorded which). The source is a woman between 40 and 50 years old with acute COVID-19. CDR3s include the opening cysteine and the closing phenylalanine or tryptophan. The order of the fields is V gene, CDR3 protein.

v_call: TRBV7-9
cdr3_aa: CASSTQGGQPQHF

v_call: TRBV29-1
cdr3_aa: CSVDFPGGQRYGYTF

v_call: TRBV11-2
cdr3_aa: CASAGTANSPLHF

v_call: TRBV15
cdr3_aa: CATSRDHALAGGRNEQFF

v_call: TRBV7-9
cdr3_aa: CASSLGGEDYGYTF

v_call: TRBV11-3
cdr3_aa: CASSVGGYLGGMNTEAFF

v_call: TRBV7-6
cdr3_aa: CASSSGLAGGMNTGELFF

v_call: TRBV4-3
cdr3_aa: CASSQDQMNTEAFF

v_call: TRBV19
cdr3_aa: CASSPTGGVTEAFF

v_call: TRBV5-1
cdr3_aa: CASSLVPGPEKETQYF

v_call: TRBV5-1
cdr3_aa: CASSKWGTHSSTDTQYF

v_call: TRBV5-1
cdr3_aa: CASSLATFSLVNTIYF

v_call: TRBV7-2
cdr3_aa: CASSSPGQLNYGYTF

v_call: TRBV30
cdr3_aa: CAWSRNGLAGGQATQYF

v_call: TRBV7-9
cdr3_aa: CASSSQYSRRVNNSPLHF

v_call: TRBV10-3
cdr3_aa: CAISGLEDTQYF

v_call: TRBV28
cdr3_aa: CASSLGTSGYSYNEQFF

v_call: TRBV18
cdr3_aa: CASSTRETQYF

v_call: TRBV5-4
cdr3_aa: CASSQGQGVRSPLHF

v_call: TRBV19
cdr3_aa: CASSIFSRDSPLHF

v_call: TRBV4-2
cdr3_aa: CASSQDRGDQPQHF

v_call: TRBV6-5
cdr3_aa: CASRFTDRGLGYTF

v_call: TRBV28
cdr3_aa: CATQGARDTDTQYF

v_call: TRBV24-1
cdr3_aa: CATSDPGETQYF

v_call: TRBV10-3
cdr3_aa: CAISDGTSSDEQYF

v_call: TRBV7-9
cdr3_aa: CASSLERGYTF

v_call: TRBV20-1
cdr3_aa: CSASGQGDTEAFF

v_call: TRBV3-1/TRBV3-2
cdr3_aa: CASSHEQGFTEAFF

v_call: TRBV11-3
cdr3_aa: CASSLIGGRSTDTQYF